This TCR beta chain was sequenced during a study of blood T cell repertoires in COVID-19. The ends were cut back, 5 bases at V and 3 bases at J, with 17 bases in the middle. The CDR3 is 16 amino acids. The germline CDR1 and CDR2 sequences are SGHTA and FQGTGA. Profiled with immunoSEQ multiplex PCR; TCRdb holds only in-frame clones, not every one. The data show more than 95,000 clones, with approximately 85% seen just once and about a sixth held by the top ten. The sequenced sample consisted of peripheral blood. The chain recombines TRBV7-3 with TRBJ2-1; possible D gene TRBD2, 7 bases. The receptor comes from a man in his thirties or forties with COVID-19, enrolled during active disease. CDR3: CASSPRVGGRYNEQFF. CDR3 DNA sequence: TGTGCCAGCAGCCCTCGTGTCGGGGGGCGCTACAATGAGCAGTTCTTC. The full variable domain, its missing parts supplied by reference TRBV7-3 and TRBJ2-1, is GAGVSQTPSNKVTEKGKYVELRCDPISGHTALYWYRQSLGQGPEFLIYFQGTGAADDSGLPNDRFFAVRPEGSVSTLKIQRTERGDSAVYLCASSPRVGGRYNEQFFGPGTRLTVL.